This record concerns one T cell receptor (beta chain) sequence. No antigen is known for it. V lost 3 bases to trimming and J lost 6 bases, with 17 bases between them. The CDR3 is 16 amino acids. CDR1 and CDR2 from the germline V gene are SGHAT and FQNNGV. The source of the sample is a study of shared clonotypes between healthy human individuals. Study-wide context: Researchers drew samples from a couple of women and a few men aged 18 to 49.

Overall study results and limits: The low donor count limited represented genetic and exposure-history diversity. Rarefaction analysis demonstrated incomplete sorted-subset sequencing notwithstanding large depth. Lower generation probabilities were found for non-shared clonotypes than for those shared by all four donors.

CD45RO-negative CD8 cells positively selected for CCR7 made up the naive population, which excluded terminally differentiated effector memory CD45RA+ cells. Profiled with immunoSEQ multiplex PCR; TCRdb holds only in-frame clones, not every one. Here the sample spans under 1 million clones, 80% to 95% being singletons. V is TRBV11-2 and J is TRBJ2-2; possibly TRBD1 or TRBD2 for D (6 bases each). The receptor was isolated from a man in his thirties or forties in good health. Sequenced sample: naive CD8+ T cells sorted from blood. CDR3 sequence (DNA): TGTGCCAGCAGCTTTGGGGGGCAGGTCAGCGCCGGGGAGCTGTTTTTT. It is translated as CASSFGGQVSAGELFF.